Listed below are T cell receptor beta chains from one sample, sequenced in a study of T-cell memory formation after mild COVID-19. TCRdb itself ran the 5' RACE reads through MiXCR, one entry per CDR3 protein. The repertoire holds more than 150,000 distinct CDR3 sequences, roughly 23% seen once, with 20% to 25% in the top ten. Sequencing was carried out using PBMCs or a T cell subset sorted from them (not recorded which). All receptors derive from an adult woman who had mild COVID-19 (a few samples of this study predate the infection). Cell type and time point are not known. CDR3s include the opening cysteine and the closing phenylalanine or tryptophan. A D gene is named only where the DNA matches it firmly. Size values are once, few and many counts, or a class for expanded clones, and some rows have none.

size,V,D,J,DNA,CDR3
few,TRBV6-2/TRBV6-3,TRBD1,TRBJ2-7,TGTGCCAGCAGTTACCGGGACAGGGCCTACGAGCAGTACTTC,CASSYRDRAYEQYF
.,TRBV7-8,.,TRBJ1-1,TGTGCCAGCAGCCCTCGATCCGGATTGAACACTGAAGCTTTCTTT,CASSPRSGLNTEAFF
few,TRBV4-3,.,TRBJ2-3,TGCGCCAGCAGCCAAGGGCGGAGCACAGATACGCAGTATTTT,CASSQGRSTDTQYF
.,TRBV12-3/TRBV12-4,TRBD1,TRBJ1-1,TGTGCCAGCAGTGGAGGGGACAGTGGAGCTGAAGCTTTCTTT,CASSGGDSGAEAFF
.,TRBV7-6,.,TRBJ1-2,TGTGCCAGCAGCGCACACAAGGGCGTGGTCTATGGCTACACCTTC,CASSAHKGVVYGYTF
.,TRBV4-1,.,TRBJ1-2,TGCGCCAGCAGCCAAGGGGCAGGCGGTAATGGCTACACCTTC,CASSQGAGGNGYTF
.,TRBV19,TRBD2,TRBJ2-7,TGTGCCAGTAGTATCGGAGCGGGGGAGATTTACGAGCAGTACTTC,CASSIGAGEIYEQYF
.,TRBV9,.,TRBJ2-3,TGTGCCAGCAGCGCCGAAGGGGGGGATACGCAGTATTTT,CASSAEGGDTQYF
.,TRBV13,.,TRBJ2-3,TGTGCCAGCAGCTTACGGGGGGCGGACGATACGCAGTATTTT,CASSLRGADDTQYF
.,TRBV30,.,TRBJ1-2,TGTGCCTGGAGTGTACTGGGGGGGTTTGATGGCTACACCTTC,CAWSVLGGFDGYTF
few,TRBV27,.,TRBJ2-1,TGTGCCAGCAGTTACGGGGCAACTTCATTATACAATGAGCAGTTCTTC,CASSYGATSLYNEQFF
.,TRBV5-1,TRBD1,TRBJ1-5,TGCGCCAGCAGCCCCGGACAGGGGCAAGAGCCCCAGCATTTT,CASSPGQGQEPQHF
few,TRBV5-5,.,TRBJ2-7,TGTGCCAGCAGCTTGTGGGGTTACGAGCAGTACTTC,CASSLWGYEQYF
.,TRBV6-2/TRBV6-3,.,TRBJ2-5,TGTGCCAGCCATTCCGGGCCCGAAAAAGAGACCCAGTACTTC,CASHSGPEKETQYF
few,TRBV6-5,.,TRBJ1-2,TGTGCCAGCAGCCCCAGGAAAGGAACTCACTATGGCTACACCTTC,CASSPRKGTHYGYTF
few,TRBV30,.,TRBJ2-2,TGTGCCTGGAGTGCGACGGGGGAGCTGTTTTTT,CAWSATGELFF
.,TRBV7-9,.,TRBJ2-7,TGTGCCAGCAGCTTAGGGCCTGGGGCCGCCTACGAGCAGTACTTC,CASSLGPGAAYEQYF
.,TRBV12-3/TRBV12-4,.,TRBJ1-1,TGTGCCAGCAGTTGGGGTGGCACTGAAGCTTTCTTT,CASSWGGTEAFF
.,TRBV7-8,TRBD2,TRBJ2-1,TGTGCCAGCAGCCCAGGGAGGGGGTCGGCGGGAGGAGACTACAATGAGCAGTTCTTC,CASSPGRGSAGGDYNEQFF
few,TRBV7-9,TRBD1,TRBJ2-3,TGTGCCAGCAGCCAATCGCGGGACAGGTACACAGATACGCAGTATTTT,CASSQSRDRYTDTQYF
.,TRBV4-2,TRBD1,TRBJ1-6,TGTGCCAGCAGCCAAGGTCCGACGGGACAGTATAATTCACCCCTCCACTTT,CASSQGPTGQYNSPLHF
few,TRBV11-2,TRBD2,TRBJ2-1,TGTGCCAGCAGCCCCGGGGAGGGCTCCTACAATGAGCAGTTCTTC,CASSPGEGSYNEQFF
.,TRBV10-3,TRBD2,TRBJ2-3,TGTGCCATCAGCGGACTAGCGGGTCAAAGCACAGATACGCAGTATTTT,CAISGLAGQSTDTQYF
.,TRBV5-1,.,TRBJ1-1,TGCGCCAGCAGTAAGGGTATGGAGGACACTGAAGCTTTCTTT,CASSKGMEDTEAFF
.,TRBV29-1,.,TRBJ1-2,TGCAGCGTTGACTGGGGAAACTATGGCTACACCTTC,CSVDWGNYGYTF
.,TRBV27,.,TRBJ2-6,TGTGCCAGCTCTTCAGCTGTCGGGGCCAACGTCCTGACTTTC,CASSSAVGANVLTF
few,TRBV7-2,TRBD2,TRBJ2-3,TGTGCCAGCAGCTTGGGACTAGCGGGAACCGATACGCAGTATTTT,CASSLGLAGTDTQYF
few,TRBV15,.,TRBJ2-5,TGTGCCACCAGCAGGAGAGGGCTGGAAGAGACCCAGTACTTC,CATSRRGLEETQYF
few,TRBV24-1,TRBD1,TRBJ2-2,TGTGCCACCAGGGAGACAGGGGGCTTTAACACCGGGGAGCTGTTTTTT,CATRETGGFNTGELFF
once,TRBV7-9,TRBD2,TRBJ2-2,TGTGCCAGCAGCCCAGGAGCGGGGGGGCGGATCACCGGGGAGCTGTTTTTT,CASSPGAGGRITGELFF
.,TRBV4-3,.,TRBJ2-1,TGCGCCAGCAGCCAAAGCCTCCGTGGGGGAAATGAGCAGTTCTTC,CASSQSLRGGNEQFF
.,TRBV24-1,.,TRBJ1-5,TGTGCCACCAGTGAAGAGGGGACCCATCAGCCCCAGCATTTT,CATSEEGTHQPQHF
few,TRBV2,.,TRBJ2-7,TGTGCCAGCAGTCTTTCTGGCGGGTACGAGCAGTACTTC,CASSLSGGYEQYF
few,TRBV7-3,.,TRBJ1-1,TGTGCCAGCAGTTCAACCATCAGGGTGAGGGACACTGAAGCTTTCTTT,CASSSTIRVRDTEAFF
.,TRBV4-1,.,TRBJ2-1,TGCGCCAGCAGCCCAGGAGGGCGGGGTACCTACAATGAGCAGTTCTTC,CASSPGGRGTYNEQFF
few,TRBV4-3,TRBD2,TRBJ2-1,TGCGCCAGCAGCCAAGATAGGGGACTAGCGGGAGCCCACAATGAGCAGTTCTTC,CASSQDRGLAGAHNEQFF
.,TRBV6-6,TRBD1,TRBJ1-1,TGTGCCAGCAGTTACGCGACAGGGGCCACTGAAGCTTTCTTT,CASSYATGATEAFF
.,TRBV7-2,.,TRBJ2-1,TGTGCCAGCAGCTCGGGCGGGGCGAGCTCCTACAATGAGCAGTTCTTC,CASSSGGASSYNEQFF